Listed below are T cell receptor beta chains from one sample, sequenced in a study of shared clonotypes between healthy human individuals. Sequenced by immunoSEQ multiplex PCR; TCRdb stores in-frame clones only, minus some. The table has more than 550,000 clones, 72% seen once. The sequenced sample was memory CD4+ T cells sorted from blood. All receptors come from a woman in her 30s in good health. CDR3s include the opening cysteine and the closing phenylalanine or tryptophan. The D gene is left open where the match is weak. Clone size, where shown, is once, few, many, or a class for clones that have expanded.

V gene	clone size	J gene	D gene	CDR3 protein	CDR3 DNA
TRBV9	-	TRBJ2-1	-	CASSVGVFDEQFF	TGTGCCAGCAGCGTAGGTGTGTTCGATGAGCAGTTCTTC
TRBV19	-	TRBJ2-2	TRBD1	CASSIEDRGLNGELFF	TGTGCCAGTAGTATTGAGGACAGGGGACTCAACGGGGAGCTGTTTTTT
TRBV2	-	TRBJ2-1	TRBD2	CASTRETSGNEQFF	TGTGCCAGCACCCGGGAGACTAGCGGGAATGAGCAGTTCTTC
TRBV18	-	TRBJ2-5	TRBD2	CASSSGIQETQYF	TGTGCCAGCTCCAGCGGGATCCAAGAGACCCAGTACTTC
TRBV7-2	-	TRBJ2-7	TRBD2	CASSEGLAGAYEQYF	TGTGCCAGCAGCGAAGGACTAGCGGGAGCATACGAGCAGTACTTC
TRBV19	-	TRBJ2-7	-	CASSTRAFGVNEQYF	TGTGCCAGTAGTACCAGGGCTTTTGGAGTCAACGAGCAGTACTTC
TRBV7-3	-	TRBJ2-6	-	CASSPGPRTMSGANVLTF	TGTGCCAGCAGCCCTGGACCTAGAACCATGTCTGGGGCCAACGTCCTGACTTTC
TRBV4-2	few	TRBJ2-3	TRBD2	CASSQDSGRAGTDTQYF	TGTGCCAGCAGCCAAGATAGCGGGAGGGCCGGCACAGATACGCAGTATTTT
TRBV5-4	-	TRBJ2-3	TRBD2	CASSPAGGLAGSTDTQYF	TGTGCCAGCAGCCCAGCCGGAGGACTAGCGGGAAGCACAGATACGCAGTATTTT
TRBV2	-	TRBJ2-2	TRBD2	CASSEAGREGTGELFF	TGTGCCAGCAGTGAAGCGGGGCGGGAGGGAACCGGGGAGCTGTTTTTT
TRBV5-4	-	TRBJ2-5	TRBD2	CASSSPGLVKETQYF	TGTGCCAGCAGCTCCCCTGGACTAGTGAAAGAGACCCAGTACTTC
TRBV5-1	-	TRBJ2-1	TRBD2	CASSGGGTSNYNEQFF	TGCGCCAGCAGCGGGGGCGGGACTAGCAACTACAATGAGCAGTTCTTC
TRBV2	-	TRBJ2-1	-	CASRSVNEQFF	TGTGCCAGCAGGTCGGTTAATGAGCAGTTCTTC
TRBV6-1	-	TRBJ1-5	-	CASSPLGSLQHF	TGTGCCAGCAGTCCTCTCGGGTCCTTACAGCATTTT
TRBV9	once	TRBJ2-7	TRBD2	CASSVAGGVSEQYF	TGTGCCAGCAGCGTAGCGGGAGGGGTTAGCGAGCAGTACTTC
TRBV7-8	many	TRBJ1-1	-	CASSFSDSTEAFF	TGTGCCAGCAGCTTCTCTGATTCCACTGAAGCTTTCTTT